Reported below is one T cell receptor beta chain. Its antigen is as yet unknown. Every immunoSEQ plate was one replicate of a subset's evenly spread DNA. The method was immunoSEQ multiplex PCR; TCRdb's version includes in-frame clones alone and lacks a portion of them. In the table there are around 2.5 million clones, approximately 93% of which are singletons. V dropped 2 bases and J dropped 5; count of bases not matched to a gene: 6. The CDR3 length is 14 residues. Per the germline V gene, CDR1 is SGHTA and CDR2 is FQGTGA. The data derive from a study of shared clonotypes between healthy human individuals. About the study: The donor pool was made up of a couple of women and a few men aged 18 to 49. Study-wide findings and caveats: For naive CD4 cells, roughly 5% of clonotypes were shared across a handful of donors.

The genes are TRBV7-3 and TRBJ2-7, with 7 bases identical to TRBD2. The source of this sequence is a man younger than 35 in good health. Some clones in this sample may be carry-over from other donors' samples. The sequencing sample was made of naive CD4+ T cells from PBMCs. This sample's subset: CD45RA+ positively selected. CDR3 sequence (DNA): TGTGCCAGCAGCTTAGGCGGGAGCCTCCACGAGCAGTACTTC. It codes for CASSLGGSLHEQYF.